This T cell receptor (beta chain) was sequenced for a study of persistence of HIV-infected CD4 T cells. About this clone itself: What it recognizes is unknown.

This nonspecific control used anti-CD3/anti-CD28 bead stimulation of CD4+ T cells. Responding CD4+ T cells were sorted by upregulation of both CD40 ligand and CD69. For at least 4 years, plasma HIV-1 RNA was undetectable (<50 copies/mL). Germline lookup yields CDR1 KGHSH and CDR2 LQKENI. The CDR3 length is 19 residues. V lost 2 bases to trimming and J lost 0 bases, with 17 bases between them. This was the immunoSEQ version 4 assay in survey mode. Produced via immunoSEQ multiplex PCR; TCRdb's table is partial and in-frame only. In the table there are about 40,000 clones, roughly 87% of which are singletons.

The sample consisted of CD4+ T cells sorted from PBMCs after approximately 19-hour stimulation, taken from a patient who received antiretroviral therapy. The source is an adult man with HIV who was CMV-seropositive. This chain links TRBV18 with TRBJ1-6, with D maybe TRBD1 (5 bases). Written as DNA, the CDR3 is TGTGCCAGCTCACCATCAGTGGCCGGGGGACGCTCCTATAATTCACCCCTCCACTTT. Protein product: CASSPSVAGGRSYNSPLHF.